A single sample gave rise to the 14 T cell receptor beta chains below, sequenced in a study of T cells in Graves' hyperthyroidism and ophthalmopathy. TCR beta CDR3 regions were amplified from RNA. HTBI primers were used for first-round RT-PCR of the TCR CDR3. TCRdb re-called the multiplex PCR reads with MiXCR, one entry per CDR3 protein. The sample shows 610,000 or so distinct CDR3 sequences, more than 45% of them seen only once. The specimen sequenced was peripheral blood or thyroid tissue (not recorded which). These receptors were obtained from a young woman with Graves' hyperthyroidism.

At least ten counts were recorded for this clonotype. The J gene is TRBJ2-2, the V gene TRBV20-1; 10 bases are a match to TRBD1. Per germline, CDR1 DFQATT and CDR2 SNEGSKA (reference sequence). The CDR3 has 15 amino acids. The V and J ends lost 6 bases and 4 bases, in that order; junction bases with no gene match: 8. The CDR3 DNA sequence: TGCAGTGCCAGGAGGACAGGGGGGGCCACCGGGGAGCTGTTTTTT. It encodes CSARRTGGATGELFF.

The table lists this clonotype with many counts. V and J are TRBV19 and TRBJ2-7; D is possibly TRBD1 (5 bases). V shed 10 bases and J shed 2 bases, with 15 bases lying between them. CDR1 is LNHDA and CDR2 is SQIVND in the germline V gene (reference sequence). The CDR3 is 13 residues long. The CDR3 loop is CATTQGEPYEQYF. DNA of the CDR3: TGTGCCACGACGCAGGGCGAACCCTACGAGCAGTACTTC.

This clonotype has ten or more counts. The genes are TRBV10-3 and TRBJ1-4; tentative D call: TRBD1 (5 bases). CDR3 length: 14 amino acids. The germline CDR1 and CDR2 sequences are ENHRY and SYGVKD. V was pared by 6 bases and J by 8 bases, with 16 bases between. CDR3 region: CAISHGTGGEKLFF. CDR3 in DNA: TGTGCCATCAGCCACGGGACGGGGGGAGAAAAACTGTTTTTT.

J is TRBJ2-7 and V is TRBV14; 7 nucleotides line up with TRBD2. Trimming cost V 4 bases and J 6 bases; bases outside gene matches: 9. CDR1 and CDR2 (germline): SGHDN, FVKESK. The CDR3 has 14 amino acids. CDR3 amino acids: CASSPRGRRGEQYF. CDR3 coding DNA: TGTGCCAGCAGCCCCCGCGGGAGAAGGGGCGAGCAGTACTTC.

This clonotype appeared a few times. The chain carries TRBV6-1 and TRBJ1-5; maybe TRBD1 (6 bases). V gave up 0 bases and J gave up 0 bases, with 15 bases separating them. The CDR3 covers 18 residues. In germline, CDR1 is MNHNS, CDR2 SASEGT. The CDR3 protein is CASSEARGGAYSNQPQHF. CDR3 coding DNA: TGTGCCAGCAGTGAAGCCAGGGGAGGGGCCTATAGCAATCAGCCCCAGCATTTT.

This rearrangement joins TRBV7-3 to TRBJ2-7; TRBD1 agrees at 7 bases. This CDR3 comprises 16 residues. V lost 5 bases to trimming and J lost 7 bases; unmatched junction nucleotides: 17. Looked up from germline, CDR1 is SGHTA and CDR2 is FQGTGA. The CDR3 DNA sequence: TGTGCCAGCAGCCCTTTCCCGACAGGGAGAGGGAATGAGCAGTACTTC. This encodes CASSPFPTGRGNEQYF.

Of note for this clonotype: A much larger clone differs by one base, so this may be a read error. No conserved phenylalanine or tryptophan is present at the end of the CDR3, so a read error is the likely explanation. The V call is TRBV5-4, the J call TRBJ2-7; 8 nucleotides align to TRBD2. V trimming: 1 base; J trimming: 5 bases; junction bases outside the gene matches: 8. Germline V CDR1 and CDR2: SGHNT, YYREEE (reference sequence). CDR3 size: 15 residues. The CDR3 DNA reads as TGTGCCAGCAGCTTGTTTTCGGGAGGGAGGAACGAGCAGTACCTC. Translating it yields CASSLFSGGRNEQYL.

In its sample, this clonotype was seen many times. The gene calls are TRBV12-3 or TRBV12-4 and TRBJ2-7; D unclear. The CDR3 spans 13 residues. Trimming left V 1 base short and J 3 bases short, with 7 bases between. The CDR3 sequence is CASSLEGHYEQYF. CDR3 nucleotide sequence: TGTGCCAGCAGTTTAGAGGGCCACTACGAGCAGTACTTC.

This clonotype was seen more than once but under ten times. CDR3 in DNA: TGTGCCAGCAGGGGGATAGCGGGAGGGAATGAGCAGTTCTTC. This codes for CASRGIAGGNEQFF. The chain employs TRBV2 and TRBJ2-7; 11 bases are shared with TRBD2. The J call is doubtful: the DNA matches TRBJ2-1 better. CDR1 is SNHLY, CDR2 FYNNEI, per germline. There are 14 residues in the CDR3.

This clonotype was observed many times. J is TRBJ2-7 and V is TRBV10-2; 10 positions agree with TRBD1. Germline V gene data show CDR1 as WSHSY and CDR2 as SAAADI. The CDR3 runs 15 residues. The V and J ends lost 6 bases and 6 bases, in that order; junction bases with no gene match: 11. CDR3 sequence: CASSNRGDRGLEQYF. CDR3 DNA sequence: TGCGCCAGCAGCAACAGAGGGGACAGGGGCCTCGAGCAGTACTTC.

The CDR3 sequence is CSVDLAGGDSYEQYF. CDR3 in DNA: TGCAGCGTCGACCTAGCGGGAGGGGATTCCTACGAGCAGTACTTC. The chain uses TRBV29-1 and TRBJ2-7; 12 bases line up with TRBD2. Germline lookup yields CDR1 SQVTM and CDR2 ANQGSEA. After removal of 6 bases from V and 1 base from J, the junction contained 7 bases not matched to a gene. The CDR3 is made up of 15 amino acids.

This clonotype was observed many times. V usage is TRBV9 and J usage is TRBJ2-6; possibly TRBD1 for D (5 bases). The V gene's germline CDR1 is SGDLS and CDR2 YYNGEE. This CDR3 has 17 amino acids. Trimming took 0 bases from V and 1 from J, leaving 11 bases between them. In DNA form, the CDR3 reads TGTGCCAGCAGCGTAGGGAAGGGGCGGTCTGGGGCCAACGTCCTGACTTTC. It is translated as CASSVGKGRSGANVLTF.

The gene calls are TRBV24-1 and TRBJ1-1; weak D call: TRBD1 (5 bases). The CDR3 totals 14 residues. Germline CDR1 and CDR2: KGHDR and SFDVKD. The V gene lost 5 bases and the J gene lost 4 bases, with 13 bases spanning the gap. In DNA form, the CDR3 reads TGTGCCACCAGTGCAAGGGGTCTTAGCACTGAAGCTTTCTTT. Its protein is CATSARGLSTEAFF.

The rearrangement joins TRBV12-3 or TRBV12-4 to TRBJ1-2; 7 nucleotides agree with TRBD1. J was trimmed by 7 bases and V by 7 bases; bases with no gene match: 12. The CDR3 is 14 amino acids. In DNA, the CDR3 is TGTGCCAGCACCGATCACGGGGCAGGGGGTGGCTACACCTTC. This gives the protein CASTDHGAGGGYTF.